The clone carrying this T cell receptor (beta chain) has at least ten counts. The source of the sample is a study of T-cell reconstitution after alpha-beta-depleted transplantation in children. Researchers prepared the TCRbeta library using unique molecular identifiers, the study reports. MiXCR, applied by TCRdb to the PCR reads, yields one record per CDR3 protein. Of about 400,000 distinct CDR3 sequences in the sample, roughly 21% were seen once. CDR3 length equals 13 residues. V was trimmed by 5 bases and J by 4 bases, leaving 14 bases between them. The germline gives CDR1 SQVTM, CDR2 ANQGSEA. The sequence derives from a human donor who donated a stem cell graft to a child with acute myeloid leukemia. The sequencing used PBMCs from the stem cell graft donor, collected from the stem cell graft. V and J are TRBV29-1 and TRBJ1-2, with TRBD1 as a possible D gene (6 bases). CDR3 sequence reads: CSVTDSLVYGYTF. CDR3 bases: TGCAGCGTTACGGACAGCCTCGTCTATGGCTACACCTTC. Using reference TRBV29-1 and TRBJ1-2 for the parts outside the CDR3, the full variable domain is SAVISQKPSRDICQRGTSLTIQCQVDSQVTMMFWYRQQPGQSLTLIATANQGSEATYESGFVIDKFPISRPNLTFSTLTVSNMSPEDSSIYLCSVTDSLVYGYTFGSGTRLTVV.